One and the same sample provided the 21 T cell receptor beta chains below, sequenced in a study of blood T cell repertoires in COVID-19. The protocol was immunoSEQ multiplex PCR, while the TCRdb copy is restricted to in-frame clones and leaves out a portion. The sample includes 40,000 to 60,000 clones, around 85% of them seen just once. Sequences were obtained from peripheral blood. These receptors were obtained from a man aged 45 to 65 with active COVID-19.

The J gene is TRBJ1-2, the V gene TRBV12-3 or TRBV12-4, with D uncertain. The CDR3 is 11 residues long. Trimming cost V 3 bases and J 8 bases, with 7 bases left between them. CDR3 sequence reads: CASSFGQGYTF. CDR3 nucleotides: TGTGCCAGCAGTTTTGGCCAGGGCTACACCTTC.

The rearrangement joins TRBV3-1 (or the pseudogene TRBV3-2) to TRBJ2-2; TRBD2 agrees at 7 bases. The CDR3 loop spans 16 amino acids. The V gene's germline CDR1 is LGHDT and CDR2 YNNKEL (reference sequence). V gave up 4 bases and J gave up 5 bases; unmatched junction bases: 10. CDR3 bases: TGTGCCAGCAGCCGTTTTAGCGGGCGGGGAACCGGGGAGCTGTTTTTT. It yields the protein CASSRFSGRGTGELFF.

This chain joins TRBV6-2 or TRBV6-3 and TRBJ2-7; tentatively, D is TRBD1 (5 bases). Germline V gene data show CDR1 as MNHEY and CDR2 as SVGEGT. The CDR3 is made up of 13 amino acids. With 6 bases removed from V and 4 bases from J, the gap between germline ends came to 13 bases. CDR3: CASSVYQGYEQYF. The CDR3 nucleotides are TGTGCCAGCAGCGTTTACCAGGGTTACGAGCAGTACTTC.

Concerning this clone: Additional DNA sequences in this sample encode the identical CDR3. V is TRBV29-1 and J is TRBJ2-5, with a possible D match to TRBD1 (6 bases). Germline V gene lookup returns CDR1 SQVTM and CDR2 ANQGSEA. This CDR3 has 12 residues. V was shortened by 5 bases and J by 1 base, with 8 bases between the two germline ends. The CDR3 loop is CSVTQGQETQYF. In DNA, the CDR3 is TGCAGCGTTACACAGGGCCAAGAGACCCAGTACTTC.

This sequence joins TRBV19 and TRBJ2-5, with TRBD2 identical over 13 bases. Germline assignment: CDR1 LNHDA and CDR2 SQIVND (reference sequence). The CDR3 consists of 16 residues. V lost 4 bases and J lost 5; bases outside the gene matches: 7. The CDR3 loop is CASSTSLAGGLETQYF. The CDR3 DNA is TGTGCCAGTAGTACCTCACTAGCGGGGGGGCTGGAGACCCAGTACTTC. Combining the CDR3 with reference TRBV19 and TRBJ2-5 gives the whole variable domain DGGITQSPKYLFRKEGQNVTLSCEQNLNHDAMYWYRQDPGQGLRLIYYSQIVNDFQKGDIAEGYSVSREKKESFPLTVTSAQKNPTAFYLCASSTSLAGGLETQYFGPGTRLLVL.

The rearrangement joins TRBV6-5 to TRBJ2-7, with TRBD2 matching 12 bases. The germline V gene has CDR1 MNHEY and CDR2 SVGAGI. This CDR3 region has 15 residues. Trimming took 4 bases from V and 0 from J; bases not matched to a gene: 1. The CDR3 sequence is CASSSGLAGSYEQYF. As DNA, the CDR3 is TGTGCCAGCAGTTCGGGACTAGCGGGCTCCTACGAGCAGTACTTC.

This clone was picked up a small number of times. This rearrangement joins TRBV24-1 to TRBJ2-1, with 9 bases lining up with TRBD1. In germline, CDR1 is KGHDR, CDR2 SFDVKD. The CDR3 sequence is 17 residues long. V shed 4 bases, J shed 3 bases, and the junction held 9 bases outside the gene matches. CDR3 region: CATSEGQGRGLYNEQFF. The CDR3 DNA is TGTGCCACCAGTGAGGGACAGGGAAGAGGGCTCTACAATGAGCAGTTCTTC.

This clone was seen a single time. The final CDR3 position lacks the conserved phenylalanine or tryptophan, pointing to a likely read error. The chain has TRBV4-3 and TRBJ1-1; 7 bases are shared with TRBD1. Germline V gives CDR1 LGHNA, CDR2 YSLEER. V shed 3 bases and J 10 bases; nucleotides not matched to a gene: 5. This CDR3 is 12 amino acids long. In nucleotides, the CDR3 is TGCGCCAGCAGCCAGACGACAGGGACAGCTTTCCTT. Protein: CASSQTTGTAFL.

V gene TRBV5-1 combines with J gene TRBJ1-3; 7 nucleotides line up with TRBD1. The V segment lost 4 bases and the J segment 0 bases; nucleotides outside the gene matches: 4. This CDR3 spans 15 amino acids. The germline V gene encodes CDR1 SGHRS and CDR2 YFSETQ. CDR3 coding DNA: TGCGCCAGCAGCGAGGGACAGATCTCTGGAAACACCATATATTTT. Translating it yields CASSEGQISGNTIYF.

This rearrangement joins TRBV6-5 to TRBJ1-6; 11 bases are shared with TRBD1. V shed 5 bases and J 9 bases; nucleotides not matched to a gene: 3. Germline CDR1 reads MNHEY; CDR2 reads SVGAGI. This CDR3 region has 14 residues. This CDR3 reads CASSMDRGLSPLHF. The DNA for the CDR3 is TGTGCCAGCAGTATGGACAGGGGGCTTTCACCCCTCCACTTT.

This chain uses TRBV12-5 with TRBJ2-1; 14 positions match TRBD2. V shed 4 bases and J 5 bases; nucleotides not matched to a gene: 10. The length of the CDR3 is 18 residues. In germline, CDR1 is LGHNT, CDR2 FRNRAP. Here the CDR3 reads CASGSLGRGLAGDNEQFF. The CDR3 nucleotides read TGTGCTAGTGGTTCATTGGGGCGGGGACTAGCGGGGGACAATGAGCAGTTCTTC.

V and J are TRBV5-1 and TRBJ1-3; D gene uncertain. This CDR3 has 14 residues. Germline V gene lookup returns CDR1 SGHRS and CDR2 YFSETQ. The V end was cut by 4 bases, the J end by 0 bases, with 8 bases between. In DNA, the CDR3 is TGCGCCAGCAGCCCACAGAGCTCTGGAAACACCATATATTTT. Translated: CASSPQSSGNTIYF.

The rearrangement links TRBV3-1 (or the pseudogene TRBV3-2) to TRBJ2-3; D possibly corresponds to TRBD2 (6 bases). CDR1 is LGHDT, CDR2 YNNKEL, per germline (reference sequence). This CDR3 comprises 16 residues. Trimming left V 1 base short and J 6 bases short, with 17 bases between. The CDR3 protein is CASSQARGSLGDTQYF. CDR3 nucleotides: TGTGCCAGCAGCCAAGCCCGGGGGAGTTTGGGGGATACGCAGTATTTT.

The CDR3: CASSQSSGTYNEQFF. The CDR3 bases are TGCGCCAGCAGCCAGTCTAGCGGAACCTACAATGAGCAGTTCTTC. V gene TRBV4-3 combines with J gene TRBJ2-1, with 7 bases aligning to TRBD2. V shed 3 bases, J shed 2 bases, and the junction held 4 bases outside the gene matches. This CDR3 region has 15 residues. Per the germline V gene, CDR1 is LGHNA and CDR2 is YSLEER.

The J gene is TRBJ2-7, the V gene TRBV20-1; D is ambiguous. The CDR3 is made up of 13 amino acids. Germline CDR1 and CDR2: DFQATT and SNEGSKA (reference sequence). V was trimmed by 3 bases and J by 4 bases, leaving 13 bases between them. CDR3 sequence reads: CSASRGQSYEQYF. For the CDR3, the DNA is TGCAGTGCTAGTAGAGGCCAGTCGTACGAGCAGTACTTC.

J is TRBJ1-5 and V is TRBV3-1 (or the pseudogene TRBV3-2), with TRBD1 matching over 12 bases. Looked up from germline, CDR1 is LGHDT and CDR2 is YNNKEL (reference sequence). The junction had 7 bases not matched to a gene; V was cut back by 1 base and J by 6 bases. The CDR3 is 17 residues long. The CDR3 sequence is CASSQVGTGGPGQPQHF. In DNA, the CDR3 is TGTGCCAGCAGCCAAGTCGGGACAGGGGGCCCGGGTCAGCCCCAGCATTTT.

This clone has just a few counts. This chain connects TRBV7-6 to TRBJ2-1; no clear D gene. The CDR3 is 16 residues long. V was trimmed by 4 bases and J by 4 bases, leaving 17 bases between them. Per germline, CDR1 SGHVS and CDR2 FNYEAQ. The CDR3 sequence: CASSSADWSGYNEQFF. The CDR3, as DNA: TGTGCCAGCAGCTCCGCAGACTGGAGTGGGTACAATGAGCAGTTCTTC.

This chain uses TRBV9 with TRBJ2-2, with D possibly TRBD1 on 6 matching bases. This CDR3 is 16 amino acids long. Per the germline V gene, CDR1 is SGDLS and CDR2 is YYNGEE. V lost 3 bases, J lost 3 bases, and 15 bases lay in between. The DNA of the CDR3 is TGTGCCAGCAGCGCCTTCCGGGACACTTACACCGGGGAGCTGTTTTTT. Translated, it gives CASSAFRDTYTGELFF.

The genes are TRBV6-5 and TRBJ2-1, with D possibly matching TRBD2 (6 bases). Between the trimmed V and J ends, which lost 5 bases and 4 bases, there was a span of 9 bases. The CDR3 covers 13 residues. Germline V lookup: CDR1 MNHEY, CDR2 SVGAGI. The CDR3 here is CASSPTSYNEQFF. Written as DNA, the CDR3 is TGTGCCAGCAGTCCGACTAGTTACAATGAGCAGTTCTTC.

The chain has TRBV6-5 and TRBJ1-1; the match to TRBD1 covers 9 bases. This CDR3 has 15 residues. Germline V gene lookup returns CDR1 MNHEY and CDR2 SVGAGI. The V and J ends lost 4 bases and 2 bases, in that order; junction bases with no gene match: 5. CDR3 DNA sequence: TGTGCCAGCAGTTTTGGACAGGGGCTCAACACTGAAGCTTTCTTT. Protein product: CASSFGQGLNTEAFF.

The V call is TRBV5-1, the J call TRBJ2-1; 8 bases align to TRBD2. Germline trimming cut 5 bases from V and 8 bases from J; bases unmatched to any gene: 6. Germline assignment: CDR1 SGHRS and CDR2 YFSETQ. The CDR3 contains 13 residues. In nucleotides, the CDR3 is TGCGCCAGCAGTTTGACGGGGGGGCATGAGCAGTTCTTC. Translation gives CASSLTGGHEQFF.